This TCR beta chain was found in a study of CD8 T cells in Susac syndrome. The CDR3 extends over 15 amino acids. Trimming stripped 5 bases from V and 0 bases from J, with 17 bases between. Germline V lookup: CDR1 GTSNPN, CDR2 SVGIG (reference sequence). An input of about 0.45 to 1 ug of RNA was subjected to reverse transcription using random hexamers. TCRdb re-analysed the immunoSEQ multiplex PCR reads in MiXCR, keeping a single row per CDR3 protein. The sample shows some 47,000 distinct CDR3 sequences, more than 85% of them seen only once. This sequence originates from a human donor in good health. Sequenced material: CD8+ T cells from PBMCs. V gene TRBV30 combines with J gene TRBJ2-7; D might be TRBD2 (6 bases). DNA of the CDR3: TGTGCCTGGGCCGGTGCGCGGGAACTCTCCTACGAGCAGTACTTC. This sequence encodes CAWAGARELSYEQYF.